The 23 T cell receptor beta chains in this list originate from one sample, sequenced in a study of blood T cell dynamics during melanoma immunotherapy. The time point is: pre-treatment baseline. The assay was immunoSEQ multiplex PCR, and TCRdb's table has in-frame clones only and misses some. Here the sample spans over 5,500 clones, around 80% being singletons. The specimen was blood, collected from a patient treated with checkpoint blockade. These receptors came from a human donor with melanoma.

CDR3 region: CASSFGESYEQYF. In DNA form, the CDR3 reads TGTGCCAGCAGCTTCGGTGAATCCTACGAGCAGTACTTC. The rearrangement uses TRBV11-3 and TRBJ2-7, with D unresolved. The V gene's germline CDR1 is SGHNT and CDR2 YENEEA. This CDR3 comprises 13 residues. V was trimmed by 3 bases and J by 1 base, leaving 7 bases between them.

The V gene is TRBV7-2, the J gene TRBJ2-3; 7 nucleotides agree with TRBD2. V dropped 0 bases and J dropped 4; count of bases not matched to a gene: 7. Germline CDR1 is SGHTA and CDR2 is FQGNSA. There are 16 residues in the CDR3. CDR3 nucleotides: TGTGCCAGCAGCTTAGCGCTGGGGGGGATAGCAGATACGCAGTATTTT. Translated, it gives CASSLALGGIADTQYF.

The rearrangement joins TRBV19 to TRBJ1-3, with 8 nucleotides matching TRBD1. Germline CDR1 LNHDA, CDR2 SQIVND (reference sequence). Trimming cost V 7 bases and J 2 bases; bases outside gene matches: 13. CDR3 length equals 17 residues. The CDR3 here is CASTALNRGKAGNTIYF. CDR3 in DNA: TGTGCCAGTACCGCCTTAAACAGGGGGAAGGCTGGAAACACCATATATTTT.

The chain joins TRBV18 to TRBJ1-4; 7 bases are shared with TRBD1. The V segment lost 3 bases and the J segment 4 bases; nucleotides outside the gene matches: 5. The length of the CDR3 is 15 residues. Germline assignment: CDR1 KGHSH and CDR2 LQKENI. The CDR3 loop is CASSPPGQINEKLFF. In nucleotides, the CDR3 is TGTGCCAGCTCACCCCCGGGACAGATTAATGAAAAACTGTTTTTT.

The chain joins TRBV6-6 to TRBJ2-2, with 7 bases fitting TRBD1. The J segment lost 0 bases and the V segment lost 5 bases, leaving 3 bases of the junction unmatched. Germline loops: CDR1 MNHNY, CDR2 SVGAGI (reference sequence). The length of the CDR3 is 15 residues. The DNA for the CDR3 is TGTGCCAGCAGTCCGGGGACAGCGAACACCGGGGAGCTGTTTTTT. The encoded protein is CASSPGTANTGELFF.

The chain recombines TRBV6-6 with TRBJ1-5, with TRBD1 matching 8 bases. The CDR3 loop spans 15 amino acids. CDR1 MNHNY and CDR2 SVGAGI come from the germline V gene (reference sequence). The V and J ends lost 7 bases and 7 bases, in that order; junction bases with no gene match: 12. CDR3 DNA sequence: TGTGCCAGCACCTTAGACAGGGGCGGTAAACAGCCCCAGCATTTT. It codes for CASTLDRGGKQPQHF.

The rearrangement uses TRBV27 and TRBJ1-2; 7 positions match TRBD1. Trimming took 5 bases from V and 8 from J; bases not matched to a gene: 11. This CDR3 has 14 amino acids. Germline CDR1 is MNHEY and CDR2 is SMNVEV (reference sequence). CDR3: CASSARGGRGGYTF. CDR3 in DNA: TGTGCCAGCAGTGCCAGGGGGGGGCGAGGCGGCTACACCTTC.

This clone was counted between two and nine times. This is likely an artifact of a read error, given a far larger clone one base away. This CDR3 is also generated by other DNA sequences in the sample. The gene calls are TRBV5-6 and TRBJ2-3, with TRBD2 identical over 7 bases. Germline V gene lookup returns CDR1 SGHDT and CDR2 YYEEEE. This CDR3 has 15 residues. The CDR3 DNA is TGCGCCAGCAGCTTGGGGGGAGGGATGGGTGCTACGCAGTATTTT. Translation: CASSLGGGMGATQYF. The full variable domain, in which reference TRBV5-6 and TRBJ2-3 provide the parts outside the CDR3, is DAGVTQSPTHLIKTRGQQVTLRCSPKSGHDTVSWYQQALGQGPQFIFQYYEEEERQRGNFPDRFSGHQFPNYSSELNVNALLLGDSALYLCASSLGGGMGATQYFGPGTRLTVL.

The CDR3 sequence is CASSRTGFYGYTF. The CDR3 DNA reads as TGTGCCAGCAGCCGAACAGGGTTCTATGGCTACACCTTC. The chain combines TRBV2 with TRBJ1-2, with D tentatively TRBD1 (6 bases). V was trimmed by 6 bases and J by 4 bases, leaving 12 bases between them. The germline CDR1 and CDR2 sequences are SNHLY and FYNNEI. This CDR3 has 13 residues.

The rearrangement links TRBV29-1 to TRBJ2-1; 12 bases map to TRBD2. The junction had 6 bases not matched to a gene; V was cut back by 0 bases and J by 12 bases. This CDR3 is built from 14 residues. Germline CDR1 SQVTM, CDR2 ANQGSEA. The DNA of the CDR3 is TGCAGCGTTGAAGATCCCCCGACTAGCGGGAGGCAGTTCTTC. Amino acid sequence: CSVEDPPTSGRQFF.

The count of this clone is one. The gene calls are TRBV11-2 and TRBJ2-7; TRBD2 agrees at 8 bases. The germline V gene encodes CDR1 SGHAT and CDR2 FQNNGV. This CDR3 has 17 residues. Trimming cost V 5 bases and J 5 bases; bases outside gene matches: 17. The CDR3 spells CASSPRSGGAQRNEQYF. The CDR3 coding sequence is TGTGCCAGCAGCCCAAGGTCGGGGGGGGCGCAAAGGAACGAGCAGTACTTC.

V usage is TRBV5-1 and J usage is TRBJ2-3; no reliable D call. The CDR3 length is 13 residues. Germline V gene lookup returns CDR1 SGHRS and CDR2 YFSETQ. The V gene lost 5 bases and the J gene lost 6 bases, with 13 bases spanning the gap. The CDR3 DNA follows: TGCGCCAGCAGTCGTCCCTCTACGGATACGCAGTATTTT. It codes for CASSRPSTDTQYF.

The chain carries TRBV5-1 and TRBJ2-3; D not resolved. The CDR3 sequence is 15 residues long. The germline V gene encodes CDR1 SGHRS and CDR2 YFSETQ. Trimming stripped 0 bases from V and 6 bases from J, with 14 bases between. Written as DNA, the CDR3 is TGCGCCAGCAGCTTGGCCGATGCGCCGGAGGATACGCAGTATTTT. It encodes CASSLADAPEDTQYF.

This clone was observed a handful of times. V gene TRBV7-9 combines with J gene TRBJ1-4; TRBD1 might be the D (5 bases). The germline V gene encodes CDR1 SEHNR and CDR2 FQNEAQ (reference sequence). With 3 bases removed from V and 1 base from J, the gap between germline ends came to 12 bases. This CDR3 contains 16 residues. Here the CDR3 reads CASSLKGVVTNEKLFF. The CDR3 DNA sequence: TGTGCCAGCAGCTTGAAAGGGGTGGTAACTAATGAAAAACTGTTTTTT.

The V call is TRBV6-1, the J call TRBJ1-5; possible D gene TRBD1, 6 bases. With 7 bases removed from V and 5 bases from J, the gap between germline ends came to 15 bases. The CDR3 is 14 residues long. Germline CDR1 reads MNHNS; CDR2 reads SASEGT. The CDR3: CASTPGGAYQPQHF. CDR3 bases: TGTGCCAGCACCCCGGGGGGGGCTTATCAGCCCCAGCATTTT.

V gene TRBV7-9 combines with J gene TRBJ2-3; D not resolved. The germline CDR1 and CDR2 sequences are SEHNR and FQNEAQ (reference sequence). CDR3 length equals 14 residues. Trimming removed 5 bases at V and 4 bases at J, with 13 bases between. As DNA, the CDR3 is TGTGCCAGCAGCAGCCAAGTGGGTGCAGATACGCAGTATTTT. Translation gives CASSSQVGADTQYF.

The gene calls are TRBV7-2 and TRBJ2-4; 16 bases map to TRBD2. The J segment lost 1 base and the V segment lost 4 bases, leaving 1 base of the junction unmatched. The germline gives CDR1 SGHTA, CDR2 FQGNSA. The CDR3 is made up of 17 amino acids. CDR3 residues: CASSSGLAGGAKNIQYF. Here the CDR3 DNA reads TGTGCCAGCAGCTCGGGACTAGCGGGAGGGGCCAAAAACATTCAGTACTTC.

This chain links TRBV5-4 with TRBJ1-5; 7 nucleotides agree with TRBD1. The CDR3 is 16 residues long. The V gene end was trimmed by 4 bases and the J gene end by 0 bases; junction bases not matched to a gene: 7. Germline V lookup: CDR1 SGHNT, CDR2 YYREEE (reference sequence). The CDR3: CASSLRTGFSNQPQHF. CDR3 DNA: TGTGCCAGCAGCCTCCGGACAGGCTTTAGCAATCAGCCCCAGCATTTT.

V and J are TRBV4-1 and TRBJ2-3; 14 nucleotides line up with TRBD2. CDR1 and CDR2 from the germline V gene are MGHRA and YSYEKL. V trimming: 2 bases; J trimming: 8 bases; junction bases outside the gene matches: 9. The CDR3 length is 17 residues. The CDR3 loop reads CASSQTTSGGAYGTQYF. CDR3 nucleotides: TGCGCCAGCAGCCAAACGACTAGCGGGGGGGCCTATGGTACGCAGTATTTT.

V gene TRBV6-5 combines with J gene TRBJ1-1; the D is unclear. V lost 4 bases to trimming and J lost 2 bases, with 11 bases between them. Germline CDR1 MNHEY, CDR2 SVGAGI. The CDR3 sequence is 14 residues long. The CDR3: CASSFEGINTEAFF. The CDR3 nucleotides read TGTGCCAGCAGTTTTGAAGGGATAAACACTGAAGCTTTCTTT.

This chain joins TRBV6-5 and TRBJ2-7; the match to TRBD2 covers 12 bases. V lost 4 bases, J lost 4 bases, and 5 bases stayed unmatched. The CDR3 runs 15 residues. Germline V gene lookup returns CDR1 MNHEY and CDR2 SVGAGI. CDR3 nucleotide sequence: TGTGCCAGCAGTTCTAGCGGGAGGGCCAAGTACGAGCAGTACTTC. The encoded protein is CASSSSGRAKYEQYF.

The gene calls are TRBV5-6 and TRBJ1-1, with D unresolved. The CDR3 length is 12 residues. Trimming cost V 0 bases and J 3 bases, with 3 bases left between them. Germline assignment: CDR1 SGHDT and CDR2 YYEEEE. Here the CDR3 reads CASSLGDTEAFF. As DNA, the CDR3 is TGTGCCAGCAGCTTGGGGGACACTGAAGCTTTCTTT.

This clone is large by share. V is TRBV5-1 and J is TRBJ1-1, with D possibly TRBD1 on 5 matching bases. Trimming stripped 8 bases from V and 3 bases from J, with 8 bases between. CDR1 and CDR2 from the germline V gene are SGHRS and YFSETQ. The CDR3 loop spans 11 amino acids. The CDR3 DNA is TGCGCCAGTGGGGACGACACTGAAGCTTTCTTT. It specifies CASGDDTEAFF.